This T cell receptor (beta chain) was recorded in a study of T cell repertoires in cytomegalovirus infection. CDR3 length: 14 residues. V was trimmed by 6 bases and J by 6 bases, leaving 15 bases between them. Germline CDR1 LNHDA, CDR2 SQIVND (reference sequence). Note on this clonotype: The antigen remains unidentified.

MiXCR, applied by TCRdb to the reads, yields one record per CDR3 protein. Altogether 650,000 to 850,000 distinct CDR3 sequences are present, 25% to 35% being singletons, with the ten largest covering around 13%. The source is a human donor in good health (CMV status not recorded). Some clones in this sample may be carry-over from other donors' samples. The J gene is TRBJ2-1, the V gene TRBV19, with D possibly being TRBD2 (6 bases). The sample in question was cultured CD8+ T cells from PBMCs, obtained from culture after CMV antigen stimulation. The CDR3 loop is CASSPSGLSNEQFF. CDR3 nucleotides: TGTGCCAGTAGCCCCTCGGGACTCTCCAATGAGCAGTTCTTC.